This TCR beta chain was identified during a study of OX40 agonist ivuxolimab in advanced cancers. Assay: immunoSEQ multiplex PCR; the TCRdb copy retains only in-frame clones and omits some. The sample consists of about 70,000 clones, 85% to 90% of them appearing once. CDR3 length: 13 residues. Trimming took 4 bases from V and 6 from J, leaving 14 bases between them. Germline CDR1 reads SGHKS; CDR2 reads YYEKEE (reference sequence). General study points: Among the lowest levels of clonal expansion were found in partial responders at 0.1-3.0 mg/kg.

Details on this clone: Its specificity is not known.

This chain joins TRBV5-5 and TRBJ2-7; TRBD2 might be the D (6 bases). This clonotype originated in an adult with an advanced solid tumor such as melanoma, head and neck, liver or kidney cancer. The sequenced sample was CD4+ or CD8+ T cells sorted from blood, obtained in a trial of the OX40 agonist ivuxolimab. CDR3: CASSGRLGSEQYF. CDR3 DNA: TGTGCCAGCAGCGGCCGACTAGGAAGCGAGCAGTACTTC.